A selection of T cell receptor beta chains follows, all from one sample in a study of shared clonotypes between healthy human individuals. Generated by immunoSEQ multiplex PCR, the TCRdb table keeps only in-frame clones and is missing some. The sample records about 600,000 clones, roughly four fifths being singletons. Material: PBMCs. These receptors came from a woman in her forties in good health. Some clones in this sample may be carry-over from other donors' samples. The CDR3 runs from the conserved cysteine through the conserved F or W. Each record gives: V gene, J gene, clone size, D gene, CDR3 DNA, CDR3 protein. The D gene is left open where the match is weak. Some rows mark clone size as missing; the rest say once, few, many or name a class of expanded clone.

v_call: TRBV25-1; j_call: TRBJ2-7; clone_size: .; d_call: .; cdr3_nt: TGTGCCAGCAGTGAACGGTATGGGGCTGGGGCCTACGAGCAGTACTTC; cdr3_aa: CASSERYGAGAYEQYF
v_call: TRBV6-4; j_call: TRBJ2-3; clone_size: .; d_call: TRBD1; cdr3_nt: TGTGCCAGCAGTACCGGGACAGGGGGATCAGATACGCAGTATTTT; cdr3_aa: CASSTGTGGSDTQYF
v_call: TRBV9; j_call: TRBJ1-2; clone_size: .; d_call: .; cdr3_nt: TGTGCCAGCAGCGTAGACCCGACATGGCGAGGTGGCTACACCTTC; cdr3_aa: CASSVDPTWRGGYTF
v_call: TRBV27; j_call: TRBJ2-6; clone_size: .; d_call: .; cdr3_nt: TGTGCCGGCAGTTTAGGTCTCTCTGGGGCCAACGTCCTGACTTTC; cdr3_aa: CAGSLGLSGANVLTF
v_call: TRBV5-1; j_call: TRBJ2-7; clone_size: .; d_call: .; cdr3_nt: TGCGCCAGCAGCCCAGTAGGGGGTCTGCTCACCTACGAGCAGTACTTC; cdr3_aa: CASSPVGGLLTYEQYF
v_call: TRBV2; j_call: TRBJ1-2; clone_size: few; d_call: TRBD1; cdr3_nt: TGTGCCAGCAGAACCGGGACAGGAGATTATGGCTACACCTTC; cdr3_aa: CASRTGTGDYGYTF
v_call: TRBV5-1; j_call: TRBJ2-7; clone_size: .; d_call: TRBD2; cdr3_nt: TGCGCCAGCAGCCCCCCCGGACTAGCAGTCGGCGAGCAGTACTTC; cdr3_aa: CASSPPGLAVGEQYF
v_call: TRBV29-1; j_call: TRBJ1-6; clone_size: .; d_call: TRBD1; cdr3_nt: TGCAGCGTTGGCCAGGGGGCTGGGTCACCCCTCCACTTT; cdr3_aa: CSVGQGAGSPLHF
v_call: TRBV11-2; j_call: TRBJ1-2; clone_size: .; d_call: .; cdr3_nt: TGTGCCAGCAGCTTAGCAGGGGCCCCAAGTGGCTACACCTTC; cdr3_aa: CASSLAGAPSGYTF
v_call: TRBV4-2; j_call: TRBJ2-2; clone_size: .; d_call: .; cdr3_nt: TGTGCCAGCAGCCAAGATCCGGGGGCGAGCACCGGGGAGCTGTTTTTT; cdr3_aa: CASSQDPGASTGELFF
v_call: TRBV6-4; j_call: TRBJ2-1; clone_size: .; d_call: .; cdr3_nt: TGTGCCAGCAGTGACTCAATTGGGGTGGGTGAGCAGTTCTTC; cdr3_aa: CASSDSIGVGEQFF
v_call: TRBV29-1; j_call: TRBJ1-1; clone_size: .; d_call: .; cdr3_nt: TGCAGCGCCCTAACTGGGTACACTGAGGCTTTCTTT; cdr3_aa: CSALTGYTEAFF
v_call: TRBV10-3; j_call: TRBJ2-5; clone_size: few; d_call: .; cdr3_nt: TGTGCCATCAGTGAGTCTATTGAGACCCAGTACTTC; cdr3_aa: CAISESIETQYF
v_call: TRBV19; j_call: TRBJ2-5; clone_size: .; d_call: .; cdr3_nt: TGTGCCAGTAGTATTACTTCGACTGGTAGAGAGACCCAGTACTTC; cdr3_aa: CASSITSTGRETQYF
v_call: TRBV27; j_call: TRBJ1-2; clone_size: .; d_call: .; cdr3_nt: TGTGCCAGCAGTCCTCCCCCGTATGGCTACACCTTC; cdr3_aa: CASSPPPYGYTF
v_call: TRBV7-2; j_call: TRBJ2-2; clone_size: .; d_call: .; cdr3_nt: TGTGCCAGCAGCTTTTACCCGGGGGCGAACACCGGGGAGCTGTTTTTT; cdr3_aa: CASSFYPGANTGELFF
v_call: TRBV5-1; j_call: TRBJ2-7; clone_size: .; d_call: .; cdr3_nt: TGCGCCAGCAGCTTCGATCTTGAAAACGAGCAGTACTTC; cdr3_aa: CASSFDLENEQYF
v_call: TRBV6-1; j_call: TRBJ1-2; clone_size: few; d_call: TRBD1; cdr3_nt: TGCGCCAGCAGTGAAGCCCTCAGAGCGCTGTCAGGGGGCGTTGGCTACACCTTC; cdr3_aa: CASSEALRALSGGVGYTF
v_call: TRBV11-2; j_call: TRBJ2-4; clone_size: .; d_call: .; cdr3_nt: TGTGCCAGCAGCTCGGGTCCTGGGGGCATTCAGTACTTC; cdr3_aa: CASSSGPGGIQYF
v_call: TRBV15; j_call: TRBJ2-7; clone_size: .; d_call: TRBD2; cdr3_nt: TGTGCCACCAGCAGTGACCTAGCGGGGGCCTACGAGCAGTACTTC; cdr3_aa: CATSSDLAGAYEQYF
v_call: TRBV18; j_call: TRBJ2-2; clone_size: .; d_call: .; cdr3_nt: TGTGCCAGCTCACCAGCGGCGGGCACCGGGGAGCTGTTTTTT; cdr3_aa: CASSPAAGTGELFF
v_call: TRBV11-3; j_call: TRBJ1-1; clone_size: .; d_call: .; cdr3_nt: TGTGCCAGCAGCTTAGGGCGTGGTAACACTGAAGCTTTCTTT; cdr3_aa: CASSLGRGNTEAFF
v_call: TRBV6-4; j_call: TRBJ1-1; clone_size: .; d_call: .; cdr3_nt: TGTGCCAGCAGTGAAGGAGTGAACACTGAAGCTTTCTTT; cdr3_aa: CASSEGVNTEAFF
v_call: TRBV5-4; j_call: TRBJ2-3; clone_size: .; d_call: .; cdr3_nt: TGTGCCAGCAAGGGGGGCCGGACAGATACGCAGTATTTT; cdr3_aa: CASKGGRTDTQYF
v_call: TRBV5-1; j_call: TRBJ2-7; clone_size: .; d_call: .; cdr3_nt: TGCGCCAGCAGCCCCCAGGACGTCGGGGACGAGCAGTACTTC; cdr3_aa: CASSPQDVGDEQYF
v_call: TRBV21-1; j_call: TRBJ2-5; clone_size: .; d_call: .; cdr3_nt: TGTGCCAGCAGCAAGACAGGGCGGTGGGAGACCCAGTACTTC; cdr3_aa: CASSKTGRWETQYF
v_call: TRBV9; j_call: TRBJ2-3; clone_size: few; d_call: TRBD2; cdr3_nt: TGTGCCAGCAGCGTAGCTAGCGGGAGCACAGATACGCAGTATTTT; cdr3_aa: CASSVASGSTDTQYF
v_call: TRBV5-4; j_call: TRBJ2-7; clone_size: .; d_call: .; cdr3_nt: TGTGCCAGCAGCTTGACCGGGTCCTACGAGCAGTACTTC; cdr3_aa: CASSLTGSYEQYF
v_call: TRBV6-1; j_call: TRBJ2-1; clone_size: once; d_call: TRBD2; cdr3_nt: TGTGCCAGCAGTGCCGGACTAGCGGAATACAATGAGCAGTTCTTC; cdr3_aa: CASSAGLAEYNEQFF
v_call: TRBV10-2; j_call: TRBJ1-1; clone_size: .; d_call: TRBD1; cdr3_nt: TGCGCCAGCAGAATTCTACAGGGGGCTGACACTGAAGCTTTCTTT; cdr3_aa: CASRILQGADTEAFF
v_call: TRBV27; j_call: TRBJ2-5; clone_size: .; d_call: TRBD1; cdr3_nt: TGTGCCAGCAGGCGGACAGGGCGCCAAGAGACCCAGTACTTC; cdr3_aa: CASRRTGRQETQYF
v_call: TRBV7-9; j_call: TRBJ2-2; clone_size: .; d_call: .; cdr3_nt: TGTGCCAGCAGTCCGGGGGTTGGGGCTTGGGACGACGGGGAGCTGTTTTTT; cdr3_aa: CASSPGVGAWDDGELFF
v_call: TRBV9; j_call: TRBJ2-1; clone_size: once; d_call: TRBD2; cdr3_nt: TGTGCCAGCAGCGTAGTAGCGGGAGCCAATGAGCAGTTCTTC; cdr3_aa: CASSVVAGANEQFF
v_call: TRBV25-1; j_call: TRBJ2-1; clone_size: .; d_call: .; cdr3_nt: TGTGCCAGCAGTCAGGGTAAAAGCTCCTACAATGAGCAGTTCTTC; cdr3_aa: CASSQGKSSYNEQFF